This T cell receptor beta chain stems from a study of beta chain features in type 1 diabetes. General study points: TCRB CDR3s from Type 1 diabetes patients were moderately but significantly shorter in all four CD4+ subsets. In these data, an HLA type influence on TCRB rearrangement remained unresolved.

Sorted CD4+ subsets: naive, central memory, regulatory, stem cell-like memory (CD45RO/CCR7/CD25/CD127/CD95/CD27 panel). Over 95% purity was reached by all sorted populations. On this clone: The antigen is undetermined.

cDNA synthesis used the whole RNA isolate, giving expressed TCRB sequences. Profiling relied on immunoSEQ multiplex PCR, and the TCRdb table lists in-frame clones only, not all of them. The sample shows over 600,000 clones, 9.5% to 15% of them seen only once. The clonotype comes from a man between 25 and 39 years old with type 1 diabetes. What was sequenced was naive CD4+ T cells from blood.

The CDR3: CASTNAQGPETQYF. The CDR3 region has the DNA TGCGCCAGCACCAACGCCCAGGGGCCAGAGACCCAGTACTTC. The chain links TRBV5-1 to TRBJ2-5, with D perhaps matching TRBD1 (6 bases). The germline V gene has CDR1 SGHRS and CDR2 YFSETQ. V was trimmed by 6 bases and J by 4 bases, leaving 16 bases between them. The length of the CDR3 is 14 residues.